The clone carrying this T cell receptor (beta chain) has ten or more counts. Its antigen remains unknown. Diagnoses were made from clinical symptoms, serum measures (thyroxine and TRAb), thyroid ultrasound and orbital computed tomography. PBMCs were obtained from roughly 10 ml fresh peripheral blood. This specimen comes from a study of T cells in Graves' hyperthyroidism and ophthalmopathy. The V gene's germline CDR1 is DFQATT and CDR2 SNEGSKA (reference sequence). V shed 3 bases and J shed 7 bases, with 23 bases lying between them. CDR3 length: 16 residues. General observations from the study: Most thyroid clonotypes with frequency above 0.001 were detected in blood. Ophthalmopathy, as predicted by the model, came a median about seven months after the prediction.

The investigators amplified TCR beta CDR3 regions from RNA transcripts. Initially, a first-round RT-PCR of the TCR CDR3 employed the HTBI primer set. TCRdb passed the multiplex PCR reads through MiXCR, listing each CDR3 protein once. Among 500,000 to 650,000 distinct CDR3 sequences listed, about 20% were seen once. The sample was blood. The V gene is TRBV20-1, the J gene TRBJ2-3; tentatively, D is TRBD2 (6 bases). This receptor was identified in a man aged 40-49 years with Graves' ophthalmopathy. CDR3 nucleotides: TGCAGTGCTAGTCTCTTAGATTTCGGGGGAGGATATACGCAGTATTTT. Translation: CSASLLDFGGGYTQYF.